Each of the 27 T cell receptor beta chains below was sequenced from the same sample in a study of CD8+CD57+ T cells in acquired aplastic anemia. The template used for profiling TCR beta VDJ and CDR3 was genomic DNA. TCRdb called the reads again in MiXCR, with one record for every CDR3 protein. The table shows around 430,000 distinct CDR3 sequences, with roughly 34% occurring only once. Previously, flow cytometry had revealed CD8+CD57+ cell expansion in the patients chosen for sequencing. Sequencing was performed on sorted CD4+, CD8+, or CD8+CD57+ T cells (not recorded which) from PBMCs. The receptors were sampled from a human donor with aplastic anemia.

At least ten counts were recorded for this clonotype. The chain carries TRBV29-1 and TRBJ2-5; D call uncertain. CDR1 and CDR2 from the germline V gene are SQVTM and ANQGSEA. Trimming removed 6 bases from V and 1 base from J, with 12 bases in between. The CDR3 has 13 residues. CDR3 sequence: CSVQNRSQETQYF. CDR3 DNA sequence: TGCAGCGTACAAAACAGAAGCCAAGAGACCCAGTACTTC.

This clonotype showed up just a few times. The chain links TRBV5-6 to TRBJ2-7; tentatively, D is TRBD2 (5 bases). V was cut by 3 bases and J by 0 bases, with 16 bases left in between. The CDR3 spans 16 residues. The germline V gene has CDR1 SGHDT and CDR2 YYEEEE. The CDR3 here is CASSSWAVGSSYEQYF. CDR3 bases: TGTGCCAGCAGCTCTTGGGCCGTGGGGAGCTCCTACGAGCAGTACTTC.

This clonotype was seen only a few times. CDR3 region: CASSQDLRQTSYNEQFF. As DNA, the CDR3 is TGTGCCAGCAGCCAAGACTTACGACAGACCTCCTACAATGAGCAGTTCTTC. The rearrangement links TRBV14 to TRBJ2-1; a possible D gene is TRBD1 (5 bases). V lost 0 bases to trimming and J lost 0 bases, with 12 bases between them. The length of the CDR3 is 17 residues. Germline assignment: CDR1 SGHDN and CDR2 FVKESK.

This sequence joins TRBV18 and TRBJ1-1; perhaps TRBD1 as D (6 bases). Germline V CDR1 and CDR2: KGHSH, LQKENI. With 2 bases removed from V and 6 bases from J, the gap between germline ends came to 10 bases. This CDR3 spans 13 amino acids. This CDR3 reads CASSPRGTPEAFF. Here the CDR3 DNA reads TGTGCCAGCTCACCAAGAGGGACACCTGAAGCTTTCTTT.

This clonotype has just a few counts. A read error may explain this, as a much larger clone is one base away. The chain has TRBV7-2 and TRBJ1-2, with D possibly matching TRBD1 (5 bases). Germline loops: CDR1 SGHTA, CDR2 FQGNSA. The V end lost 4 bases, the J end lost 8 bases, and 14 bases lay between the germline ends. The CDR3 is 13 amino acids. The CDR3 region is CASSSQRDSGYTF. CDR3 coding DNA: TGTGCCAGCAGCTCCCAGCGGGACTCGGGCTACACCTTC.

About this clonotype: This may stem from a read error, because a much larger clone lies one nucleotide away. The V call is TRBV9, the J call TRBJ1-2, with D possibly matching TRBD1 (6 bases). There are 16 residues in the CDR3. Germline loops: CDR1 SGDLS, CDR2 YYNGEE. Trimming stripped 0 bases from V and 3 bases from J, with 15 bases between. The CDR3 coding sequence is TGTGCCAGCAGCGTAGGGCCGGGACAAATCTACTATGGCTACACCTTC. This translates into CASSVGPGQIYYGYTF.

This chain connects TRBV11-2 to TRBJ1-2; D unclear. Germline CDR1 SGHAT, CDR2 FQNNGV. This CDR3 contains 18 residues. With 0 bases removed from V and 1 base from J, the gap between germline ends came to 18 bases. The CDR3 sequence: CASSLDPVPQTINYGYTF. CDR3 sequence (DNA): TGTGCCAGCAGCTTAGATCCGGTTCCCCAAACGATTAACTATGGCTACACCTTC. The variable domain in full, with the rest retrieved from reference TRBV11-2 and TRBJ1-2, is EAGVAQSPRYKIIEKRQSVAFWCNPISGHATLYWYQQILGQGPKLLIQFQNNGVVDDSQLPKDRFSAERLKGVDSTLKIQPAKLEDSAVYLCASSLDPVPQTINYGYTFGSGTRLTVV.

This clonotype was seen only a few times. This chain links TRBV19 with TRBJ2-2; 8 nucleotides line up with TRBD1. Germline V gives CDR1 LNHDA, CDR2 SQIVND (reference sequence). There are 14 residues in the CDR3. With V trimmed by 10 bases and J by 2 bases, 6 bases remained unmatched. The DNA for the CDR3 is TGTGCCACCTTGGACAGGGAAAACACCGGGGAGCTGTTTTTT. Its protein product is CATLDRENTGELFF.

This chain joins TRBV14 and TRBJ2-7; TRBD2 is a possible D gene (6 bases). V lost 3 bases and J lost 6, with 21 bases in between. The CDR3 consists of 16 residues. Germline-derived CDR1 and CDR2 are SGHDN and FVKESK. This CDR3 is CASSQETSFVAGEQYF. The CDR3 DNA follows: TGTGCCAGCAGCCAGGAAACTAGCTTCGTGGCGGGCGAGCAGTACTTC.

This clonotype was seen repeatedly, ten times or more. In DNA, the CDR3 is TGTGCCAGTAGTATAGACAGTGACACTGAAGCTTTCTTT. Protein sequence: CASSIDSDTEAFF. V usage is TRBV19 and J usage is TRBJ1-1; D is unclear. The V end lost 0 bases, the J end lost 3 bases, and 5 bases lay between the germline ends. The germline gives CDR1 LNHDA, CDR2 SQIVND (reference sequence). The CDR3 sequence is 13 residues long.

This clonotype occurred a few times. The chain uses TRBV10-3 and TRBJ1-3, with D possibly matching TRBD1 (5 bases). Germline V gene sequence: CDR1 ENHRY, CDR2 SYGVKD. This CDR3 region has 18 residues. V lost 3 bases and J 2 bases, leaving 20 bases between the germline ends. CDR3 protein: CAISDQIRGTLTGNTIYF. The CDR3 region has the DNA TGTGCCATCAGTGACCAGATCCGGGGGACCCTCACTGGAAACACCATATATTTT.

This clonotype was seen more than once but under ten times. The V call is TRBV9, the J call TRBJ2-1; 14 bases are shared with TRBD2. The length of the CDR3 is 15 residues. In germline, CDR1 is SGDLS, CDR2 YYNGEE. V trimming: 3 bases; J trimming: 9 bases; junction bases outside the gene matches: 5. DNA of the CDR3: TGTGCCAGCAGCGGACTAGCGGGAGGGCCGGGTGAGCAGTTCTTC. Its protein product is CASSGLAGGPGEQFF.

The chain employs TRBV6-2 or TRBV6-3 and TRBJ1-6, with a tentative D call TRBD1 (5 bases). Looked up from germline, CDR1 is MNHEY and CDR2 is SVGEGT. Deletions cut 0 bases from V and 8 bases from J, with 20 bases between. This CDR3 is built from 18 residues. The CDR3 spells CASSYSRLGGTDDSPLHF. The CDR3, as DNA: TGTGCCAGCAGTTACTCTCGCCTGGGCGGGACCGATGATTCACCCCTCCACTTT.

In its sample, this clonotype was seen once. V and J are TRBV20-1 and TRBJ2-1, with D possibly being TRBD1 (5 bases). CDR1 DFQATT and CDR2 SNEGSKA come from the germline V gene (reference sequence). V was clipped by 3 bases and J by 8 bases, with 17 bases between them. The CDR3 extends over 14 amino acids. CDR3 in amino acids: CSASTGSGYDEQFF. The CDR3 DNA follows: TGCAGTGCTAGCACGGGCTCAGGGTACGATGAGCAGTTCTTC.

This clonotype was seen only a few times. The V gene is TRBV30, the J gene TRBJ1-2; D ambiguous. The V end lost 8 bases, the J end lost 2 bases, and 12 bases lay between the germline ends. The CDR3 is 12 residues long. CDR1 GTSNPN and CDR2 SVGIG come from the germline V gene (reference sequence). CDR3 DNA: TGTGCCGGTGCCGGGCAGAACTATGGCTACACCTTC. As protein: CAGAGQNYGYTF.

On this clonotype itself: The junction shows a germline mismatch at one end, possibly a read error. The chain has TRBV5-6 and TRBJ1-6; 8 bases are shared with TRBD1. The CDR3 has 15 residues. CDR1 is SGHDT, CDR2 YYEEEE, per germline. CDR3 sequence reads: CASSFLDRAGSPPHF. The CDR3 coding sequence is TGTGCCAGCAGCTTTTTGGACAGGGCCGGTTCACCCCCCCACTTT.

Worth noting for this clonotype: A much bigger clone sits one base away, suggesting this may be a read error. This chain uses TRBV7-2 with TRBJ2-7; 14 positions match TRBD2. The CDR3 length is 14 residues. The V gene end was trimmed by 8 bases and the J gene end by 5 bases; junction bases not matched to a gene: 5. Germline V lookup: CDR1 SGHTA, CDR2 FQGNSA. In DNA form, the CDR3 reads TGTGCCAGCGGCCGGGGACTAGCGGGAGACGAGCAGTACTTC. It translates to CASGRGLAGDEQYF.

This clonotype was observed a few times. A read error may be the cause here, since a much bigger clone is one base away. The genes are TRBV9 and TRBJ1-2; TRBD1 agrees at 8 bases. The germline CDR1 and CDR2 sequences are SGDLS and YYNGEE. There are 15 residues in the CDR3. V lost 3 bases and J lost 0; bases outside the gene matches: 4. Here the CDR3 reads CASSAGGRANYGYTF. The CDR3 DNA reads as TGTGCCAGCAGCGCAGGGGGCAGGGCTAACTATGGCTACACCTTC.

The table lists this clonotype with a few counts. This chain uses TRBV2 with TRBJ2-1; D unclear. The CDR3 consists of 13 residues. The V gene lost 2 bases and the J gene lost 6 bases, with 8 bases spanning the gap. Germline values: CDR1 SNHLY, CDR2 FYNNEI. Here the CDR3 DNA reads TGTGCCAGCAGTGAAAGGTTAGCCAATGAGCAGTTCTTC. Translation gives CASSERLANEQFF. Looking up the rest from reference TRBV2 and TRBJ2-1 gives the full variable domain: EPEVTQTPSHQVTQMGQEVILRCVPISNHLYFYWYRQILGQKVEFLVSFYNNEISEKSEIFDDQFSVERPDGSNFTLKIRSTKLEDSAMYFCASSERLANEQFFGPGTRLTVL.

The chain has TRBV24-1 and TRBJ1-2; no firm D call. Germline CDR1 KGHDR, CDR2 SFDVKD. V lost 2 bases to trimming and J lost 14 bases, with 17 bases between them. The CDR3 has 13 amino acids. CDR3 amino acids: CATSDSSIEFLTF. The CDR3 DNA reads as TGTGCCACCAGTGATTCCTCGATCGAATTTCTAACCTTC.

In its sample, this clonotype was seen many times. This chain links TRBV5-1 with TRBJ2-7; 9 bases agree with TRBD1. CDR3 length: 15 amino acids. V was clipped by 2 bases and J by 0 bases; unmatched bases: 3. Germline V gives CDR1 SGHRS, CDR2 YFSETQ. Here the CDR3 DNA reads TGCGCCAGCAGCTTTGGGGACAGGGACTCCTACGAGCAGTACTTC. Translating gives CASSFGDRDSYEQYF.

The CDR3 sequence: CASSIGIRGEAFF. CDR3 DNA sequence: TGTGCCAGTAGTATAGGGATTCGGGGTGAAGCTTTCTTT. V usage is TRBV19 and J usage is TRBJ1-1; no firm D call. V lost 1 base, J lost 7 bases, and 10 bases lay in between. Germline CDR1 and CDR2: LNHDA and SQIVND (reference sequence). The CDR3 is 13 residues long.

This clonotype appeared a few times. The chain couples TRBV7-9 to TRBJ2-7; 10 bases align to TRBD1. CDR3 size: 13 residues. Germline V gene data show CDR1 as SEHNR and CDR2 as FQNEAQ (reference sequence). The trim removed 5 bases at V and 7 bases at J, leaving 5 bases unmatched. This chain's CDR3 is CASSRQGAGEQYF. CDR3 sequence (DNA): TGTGCCAGCAGCCGACAGGGGGCGGGGGAGCAGTACTTC. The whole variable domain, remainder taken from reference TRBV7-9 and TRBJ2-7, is DTGVSQNPRHKITKRGQNVTFRCDPISEHNRLYWYRQTLGQGPEFLTYFQNEAQLEKSRLLSDRFSAERPKGSFSTLEIQRTEQGDSAMYLCASSRQGAGEQYFGPGTRLTVT.

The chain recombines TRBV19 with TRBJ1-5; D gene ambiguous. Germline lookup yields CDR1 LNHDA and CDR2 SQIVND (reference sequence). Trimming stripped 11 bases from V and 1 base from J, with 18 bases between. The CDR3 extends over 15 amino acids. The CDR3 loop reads CAWSVGGGSNQPQHF. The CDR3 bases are TGTGCCTGGAGTGTAGGAGGCGGGAGCAATCAGCCCCAGCATTTT.

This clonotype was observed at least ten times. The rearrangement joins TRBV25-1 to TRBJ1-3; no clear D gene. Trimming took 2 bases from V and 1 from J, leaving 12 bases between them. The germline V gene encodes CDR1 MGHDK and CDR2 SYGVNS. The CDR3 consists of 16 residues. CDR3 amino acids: CASSERFDLSGNTIYF. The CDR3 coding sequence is TGTGCCAGCAGTGAACGATTTGATTTATCTGGAAACACCATATATTTT.

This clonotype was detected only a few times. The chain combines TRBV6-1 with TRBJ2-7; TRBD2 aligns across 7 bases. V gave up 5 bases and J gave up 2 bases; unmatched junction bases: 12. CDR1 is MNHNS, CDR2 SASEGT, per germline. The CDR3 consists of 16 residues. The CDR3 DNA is TGTGCCAGCAGTCGCCGCTTCCTAGCGGACCCCTACGAGCAGTACTTC. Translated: CASSRRFLADPYEQYF.

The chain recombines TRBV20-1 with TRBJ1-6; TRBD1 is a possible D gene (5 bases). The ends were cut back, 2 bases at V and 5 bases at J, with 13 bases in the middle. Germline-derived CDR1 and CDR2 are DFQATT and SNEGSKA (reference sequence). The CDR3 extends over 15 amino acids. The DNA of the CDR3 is TGCAGTGCTAGAAGTAGGGGAGGGCATAATTCACCCCTCCACTTT. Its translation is CSARSRGGHNSPLHF.